This T cell receptor beta chain was identified in a study of T cells after yellow fever vaccination (dated by TCRdb to the late 2010s). Concerning the study at large: The SMART-Seq v4 Ultra Low Input RNA kit was used to prepare libraries from fractions with low cell numbers. To track T-cell clones before and after primary and booster YFV17D yellow fever vaccination, bulk TCR alpha and beta repertoires were sequenced longitudinally. Two healthy male donors, one aged 18 to 30 and one aged 30 to 40 years, were included in the cohort. Blood samples were taken at several timepoints before and after primary and secondary immunization, and bulk PBMC replicates and cell subsets were isolated.

The treatment or condition label here, explained by the study, means: live attenuated yellow fever vaccine strain. Two biological replicates of bulk PBMCs were collected at each blood-draw timepoint. A standard Ficoll-Paque protocol was used to isolate PBMCs from peripheral blood. TriZol was used to extract RNA from bulk PBMCs, from CD4 and CD8 fractions, and from dextramer-positive and dextramer-negative fractions. The germline V gene supplies CDR1 SGHRS and CDR2 YFSETQ. The CDR3 holds 15 amino acids from the cysteine to the phenylalanine. Only the CDR3 DNA is retained, 45 bases long and in frame from the first base. The V and J ends are trimmed by 1 base and 2 bases, leaving 13 bases between them. TCR cDNA was synthesized by 5'RACE template switching, through which a universal primer site and unique molecular identifiers were introduced. Priming of cDNA synthesis was performed from both the TCR alpha and TCR beta constant segments. Libraries were amplified in two PCR steps, with sample barcodes and sequencing adapters added in the second step. Sequencing of libraries was done on Illumina HiSeq 2500 (2x100 bp) or NovaSeq (2x150 bp). In the source study's methods: Demultiplexing of reads and collapsing into UMI consensus sequences were performed with MIGEC, and V(D)J alignment was carried out with MiXCR. Vaccine-responding clonotypes were identified with edgeR using replicate PBMC samples, with FDR below 0.01 and a log2 fold change above 5 up to day 15 being required. Bulk clonotypes were assigned CD4 or CD8 identity according to which sequenced CD4 or CD8 repertoire held them at higher abundance. The raw public reads went through TCRdb reprocessing: fastp at Q25, MiXCR clone calling, in-frame beta chains kept. Rows with a matching CDR3 protein are joined into one entry that keeps the most common DNA and genes. Here the V and J calls rest on TCRdb's processing, not on the authors' analysis. This sample lists around 530,000 distinct CDR3 sequences; less than 20% were detected once. The top ten constitute about 18% of the sample.

Points the paper makes about the study in general: Only two donors were included in the study, so the extent to which the findings can be generalized is limited. Most clones expanded after primary vaccination (96% of CD4 and around 88% of CD8) were re-detected after the booster, suggesting that broad memory maintenance occurred. Compared with the primary T-cell response, the secondary T-cell response was faster but weaker, reaching its peak on day 5 rather than on day 15. A small fraction of clonotypes appeared in both the CD4 and CD8 compartments, likely as a result of convergent recombination. Computational filtering was needed because FACS-sorted repertoires could contain abundant contaminating clonotypes from the bulk population.

This clonotype has only a few counts. This clone's antigen is unknown. Qualities for individual bases were not recorded, and no much larger clone is one base off. The material sequenced was PBMCs, taken roughly 5 days after the first yellow fever vaccination. This receptor chain uses TRBV5-1 and TRBJ2-7; the D gene cannot be resolved reliably. The receptor's source is a man aged 18-30 years who received the YFV17D yellow fever vaccine. This receptor has the CDR3 CASSLTRLSPYEQYF. The nucleotides read TGCGCCAGCAGCTTGACAAGGTTGAGCCCCTACGAGCAGTACTTC.